The rows below give T cell receptor beta chains drawn from one sample of a study of T cell responses to AZD1222 COVID-19 vaccine. Assay: immunoSEQ multiplex PCR; the TCRdb copy retains only in-frame clones and omits some. The table records 150,000 or so clones, roughly nine tenths of them present only once. The sequenced sample was peripheral blood, obtained 28 days after the second AZD1222 dose. These receptors originate from an adult who received the AZD1222 COVID-19 vaccine. Both conserved end residues are trimmed from each CDR3.

J gene: TRBJ1-2; V gene: TRBV19; CDR3 protein: ASTPRNGQGAGEDYGYT
J gene: TRBJ1-5; V gene: TRBV30; CDR3 protein: AWSRQVNQPQH
J gene: TRBJ1-2; V gene: TRBV11-2; CDR3 protein: ASSPDLNYGYT
J gene: TRBJ1-4; V gene: TRBV7-8; CDR3 protein: ASSLGSTGNEKLF
J gene: TRBJ1-3; V gene: TRBV27; CDR3 protein: ASSLRAGNTIY
J gene: TRBJ1-2; V gene: TRBV12-3/TRBV12-4; CDR3 protein: ASSGQGKGYT
J gene: TRBJ1-3; V gene: TRBV29-1; CDR3 protein: SVRDSGNTIY
J gene: TRBJ2-4; V gene: TRBV6-1; CDR3 protein: ASSEPPGQLNIQY
J gene: TRBJ2-7; V gene: TRBV18; CDR3 protein: ASSPPVSLESSYEQY
J gene: TRBJ2-3; V gene: TRBV27; CDR3 protein: ASRKPGLAGPDTQY
J gene: TRBJ1-1; V gene: TRBV6-6; CDR3 protein: ASSYARYRENTEAF
J gene: TRBJ1-1; V gene: TRBV5-1; CDR3 protein: ASSPGAGRMNTEAF
J gene: TRBJ1-3; V gene: TRBV6-5; CDR3 protein: ASSPPGTSGNTIY
J gene: TRBJ1-1; V gene: TRBV5-4; CDR3 protein: ASSTDSDTEAF
J gene: TRBJ1-2; V gene: TRBV19; CDR3 protein: ASSPGQQPYGYT
J gene: TRBJ2-1; V gene: TRBV7-8; CDR3 protein: ASSQGRTSGGYNEQF
J gene: TRBJ1-1; V gene: TRBV28; CDR3 protein: ASGEDQGAKAF
J gene: TRBJ2-5; V gene: TRBV19; CDR3 protein: ASSMGVPAAQETQY
J gene: TRBJ2-2; V gene: TRBV28; CDR3 protein: ASRPTGATGELF
J gene: TRBJ1-5; V gene: TRBV11-2; CDR3 protein: ASSLATGFSNQPQH
J gene: TRBJ1-1; V gene: TRBV6-5; CDR3 protein: ASRGGGQEAF
J gene: TRBJ1-1; V gene: TRBV19; CDR3 protein: ASSITGGGTEAF
J gene: TRBJ2-5; V gene: TRBV19; CDR3 protein: ASSMTGLAAYQETQY
J gene: TRBJ1-1; V gene: TRBV5-4; CDR3 protein: ASSLFRYRLPNTEAF
J gene: TRBJ2-7; V gene: TRBV3-1/TRBV3-2; CDR3 protein: ASSLAGGREQY
J gene: TRBJ1-1; V gene: TRBV30; CDR3 protein: AWSAITGLATEAF
J gene: TRBJ2-7; V gene: TRBV4-2; CDR3 protein: ASSQDRTPTYEQY
J gene: TRBJ1-3; V gene: TRBV7-6; CDR3 protein: ASSLGTGGSGNTIY
J gene: TRBJ2-6; V gene: TRBV4-1; CDR3 protein: ASSQAPTGTGANVLT
J gene: TRBJ2-1; V gene: TRBV29-1; CDR3 protein: SVPRTGSQEF
J gene: TRBJ2-3; V gene: TRBV4-3; CDR3 protein: ASSQALAGGYTQY
J gene: TRBJ1-1; V gene: TRBV6-5; CDR3 protein: ASSDLTGETEAF
J gene: TRBJ1-6; V gene: TRBV15; CDR3 protein: ATSRGWGVGGSPLH
J gene: TRBJ1-5; V gene: TRBV27; CDR3 protein: ASRGLEGNQPQH
J gene: TRBJ1-2; V gene: TRBV21-1; CDR3 protein: ASSKPTRGIDYGYT
J gene: TRBJ2-7; V gene: TRBV9; CDR3 protein: ASSVDGRSYEQY
J gene: TRBJ2-2; V gene: TRBV4-1; CDR3 protein: ASLGGANTGELF
J gene: TRBJ2-7; V gene: TRBV30; CDR3 protein: ARGTTYEQY
J gene: TRBJ1-1; V gene: TRBV5-5; CDR3 protein: ASSTSEGMNTEAF
J gene: TRBJ2-1; V gene: TRBV13; CDR3 protein: ASSLGLRGLHEQF
J gene: TRBJ2-1; V gene: TRBV7-8; CDR3 protein: ASSLGRLDSSYNEQF
J gene: TRBJ2-3; V gene: TRBV4-1; CDR3 protein: ASSQMSPGTDTQY
J gene: TRBJ1-2; V gene: TRBV7-2; CDR3 protein: ASSTFMARGGDGYT
J gene: TRBJ2-2; V gene: TRBV5-1; CDR3 protein: ASSSRAGGDGELF
J gene: TRBJ1-3; V gene: TRBV30; CDR3 protein: AWQGLGNTIY
J gene: TRBJ1-3; V gene: TRBV27; CDR3 protein: ASSVGQVTGNTIY
J gene: TRBJ2-1; V gene: TRBV19; CDR3 protein: ASSSGLDNEQF
J gene: TRBJ2-3; V gene: TRBV28; CDR3 protein: ASTPHRRGDTQY
J gene: TRBJ1-1; V gene: TRBV18; CDR3 protein: ASSPKGYGEAF
J gene: TRBJ1-5; V gene: TRBV30; CDR3 protein: AWSSDRGSGDQPQH
J gene: TRBJ2-7; V gene: TRBV9; CDR3 protein: ASSLVRDSSYEQY
J gene: TRBJ1-2; V gene: TRBV13; CDR3 protein: ASSLGYSSNYGYT
J gene: TRBJ2-5; V gene: TRBV6-5; CDR3 protein: ASRGGGETQY
J gene: TRBJ1-2; V gene: TRBV2; CDR3 protein: ATQWVTGAEGSYGYT
J gene: TRBJ1-4; V gene: TRBV30; CDR3 protein: AWSTSSRVTNEKLF
J gene: TRBJ2-5; V gene: TRBV27; CDR3 protein: ASSLSGTYGETQY